This T cell receptor beta chain was observed in a study of blood T cells in healthy people across ages. This clonotype was observed once. PCR was performed a second time for about 7 to 11 cycles using a sample-barcoded 5' primer and a J-beta primer mix. Each of the cDNA molecules was tagged by a template-switch adaptor with 12 random nucleotides. TCRdb reanalysed the 5' RACE reads using MiXCR and keeps one entry per CDR3 protein. The table lists approximately 1,700,000 distinct CDR3 sequences, more than 35% of them singletons. Germline V gives CDR1 MDHEN, CDR2 SYDVKM. This CDR3 is 13 amino acids long. V was shortened by 5 bases and J by 12 bases, with 17 bases between the two germline ends.

The receptor's source is a human donor in good health. Sequences were obtained from blood. This rearrangement joins TRBV28 to TRBJ2-1; maybe TRBD2 (6 bases). Written as DNA, the CDR3 is TGTGCCAGCAGTGGACTACCCTCGGAATGGCAGTTCTTC. It is translated as CASSGLPSEWQFF.